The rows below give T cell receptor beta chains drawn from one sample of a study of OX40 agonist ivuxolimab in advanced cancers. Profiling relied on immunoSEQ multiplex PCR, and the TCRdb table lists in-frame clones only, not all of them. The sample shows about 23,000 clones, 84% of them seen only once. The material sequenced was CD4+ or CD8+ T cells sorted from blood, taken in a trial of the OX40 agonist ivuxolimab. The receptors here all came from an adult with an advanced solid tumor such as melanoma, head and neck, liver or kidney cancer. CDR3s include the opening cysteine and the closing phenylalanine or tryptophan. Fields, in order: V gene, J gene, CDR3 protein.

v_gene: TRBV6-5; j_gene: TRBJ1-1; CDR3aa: CASGIGREAFF
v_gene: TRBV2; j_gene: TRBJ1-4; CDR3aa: CASSDQALWGEKLFF
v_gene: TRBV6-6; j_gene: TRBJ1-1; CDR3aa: CASSYPNRAGEAFF
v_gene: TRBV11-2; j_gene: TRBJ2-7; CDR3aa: CASSILQGASYEQYF
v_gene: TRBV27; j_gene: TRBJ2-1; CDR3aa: CASSLGGNEQFF
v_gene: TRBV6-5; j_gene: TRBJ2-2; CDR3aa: CASTQGSDTGELFF
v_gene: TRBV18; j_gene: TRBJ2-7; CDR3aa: CASSPDRGTDYEQYF
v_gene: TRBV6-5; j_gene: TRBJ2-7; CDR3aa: CASSSLVNNEQYF
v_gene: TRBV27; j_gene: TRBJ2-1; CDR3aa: CASSLVGIRYNEQFF
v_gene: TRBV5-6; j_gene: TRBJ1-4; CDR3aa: CASSPRGRNEKLFF
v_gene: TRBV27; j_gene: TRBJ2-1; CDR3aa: CASKAGVYSYNEQFF
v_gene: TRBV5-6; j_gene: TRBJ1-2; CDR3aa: CASSLIGTGNDGYTF
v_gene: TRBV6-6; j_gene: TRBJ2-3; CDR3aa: CASSYLDTDTQYF
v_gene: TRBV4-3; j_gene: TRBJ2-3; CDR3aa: CASSQGGRGRTDTQYF
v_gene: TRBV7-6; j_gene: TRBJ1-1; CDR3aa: CASSLNRPPATEAFF
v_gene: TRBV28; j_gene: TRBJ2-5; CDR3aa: CASSLVTVRLGETQYF
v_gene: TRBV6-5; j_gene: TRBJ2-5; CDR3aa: CASTYTGSNQETQYF
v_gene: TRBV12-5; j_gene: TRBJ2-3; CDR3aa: CASGLTVAGGPDTQYF
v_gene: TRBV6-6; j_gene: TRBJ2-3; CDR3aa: CATRQGADTQYF
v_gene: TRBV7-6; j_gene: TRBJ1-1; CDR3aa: CASSLGGEAFF
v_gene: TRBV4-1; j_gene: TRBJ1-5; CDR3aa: CASSQADRVSNQPQHF
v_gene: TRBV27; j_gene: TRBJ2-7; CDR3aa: CASSLSRTSGGFFYEQYF
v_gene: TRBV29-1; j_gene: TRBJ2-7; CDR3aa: CSVLPGQGVYEQYF
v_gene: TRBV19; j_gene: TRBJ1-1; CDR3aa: CASRDRDGTEAFF
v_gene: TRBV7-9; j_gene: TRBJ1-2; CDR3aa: CASSPTGPYGYTF